A single sample gave rise to the 10 T cell receptor beta chains below, sequenced in a study of blood T cell repertoires in COVID-19. The assay was immunoSEQ multiplex PCR, and TCRdb's table has in-frame clones only and misses some. The profile shows about 280,000 clones, around 87% of them singletons. Sequencing input: PBMCs or T cells enriched from blood (not recorded which). All receptors come from a woman between 18 and 29 years old with acute COVID-19.

The chain employs TRBV6-5 and TRBJ1-4; 8 bases line up with TRBD1. The J segment lost 6 bases and the V segment lost 2 bases, leaving 5 bases of the junction unmatched. The CDR3 is 15 residues long. Germline V gives CDR1 MNHEY, CDR2 SVGAGI. The CDR3 DNA reads as TGTGCCAGCAGTTACATGCAGGGGGCGGATGAAAAACTGTTTTTT. This translates into CASSYMQGADEKLFF.

V and J are TRBV2 and TRBJ2-6; no firm D call. The germline gives CDR1 SNHLY, CDR2 FYNNEI. The CDR3 runs 17 residues. V gave up 2 bases and J gave up 0 bases, with 11 bases separating them. The CDR3 nucleotides read TGTGCCAGCAGTGAACAGGTACTGAGCTCTGGGGCCAACGTCCTGACTTTC. This gives the protein CASSEQVLSSGANVLTF. The whole variable domain, filled in from reference TRBV2 and TRBJ2-6, reads EPEVTQTPSHQVTQMGQEVILRCVPISNHLYFYWYRQILGQKVEFLVSFYNNEISEKSEIFDDQFSVERPDGSNFTLKIRSTKLEDSAMYFCASSEQVLSSGANVLTFGAGSRLTVL.

The CDR3: CASSRGQWNQPQHF. CDR3 coding DNA: TGTGCCAGCAGTCGGGGACAGTGGAATCAGCCCCAGCATTTT. The chain carries TRBV6-5 and TRBJ1-5, with 7 nucleotides matching TRBD1. The V gene end was trimmed by 5 bases and the J gene end by 4 bases; junction bases not matched to a gene: 5. The CDR3 loop spans 14 amino acids. Germline values: CDR1 MNHEY, CDR2 SVGAGI.

This clone was found once. The chain is built from TRBV28 and TRBJ2-5; 7 bases fit TRBD1. V lost 2 bases to trimming and J lost 3 bases; unmatched junction nucleotides: 6. The CDR3 length is 15 residues. Germline-derived CDR1 and CDR2 are MDHEN and SYDVKM. CDR3 amino acids: CASSLVGTAKETQYF. CDR3 in DNA: TGTGCCAGCAGTTTAGTAGGGACAGCCAAAGAGACCCAGTACTTC.

This sequence joins TRBV10-2 and TRBJ1-5; D is ambiguous. The CDR3 is 13 amino acids. From germline, CDR1 is WSHSY and CDR2 SAAADI. V lost 2 bases and J 2 bases, leaving 4 bases between the germline ends. In DNA form, the CDR3 reads TGCGCCAGCAGTGAGCTAGGCAATCAGCCCCAGCATTTT. It translates to CASSELGNQPQHF.

This clone came up once. The rearrangement uses TRBV28 and TRBJ2-2; unclear D gene. This CDR3 comprises 15 residues. In germline, CDR1 is MDHEN, CDR2 SYDVKM. Deletions cut 10 bases from V and 3 bases from J, with 18 bases between. Here the CDR3 DNA reads TGTGCCACCAACAGTTGGATAGGCTACACCGGGGAGCTGTTTTTT. This gives the protein CATNSWIGYTGELFF.

The genes are TRBV4-1 and TRBJ1-4; 7 positions agree with TRBD1. The CDR3 loop spans 16 amino acids. The J segment lost 8 bases and the V segment lost 2 bases, leaving 11 bases of the junction unmatched. Germline assignment: CDR1 MGHRA and CDR2 YSYEKL. The CDR3 region is CASSQHRGVSGEKLFF. CDR3 coding DNA: TGCGCCAGCAGCCAACACAGGGGCGTGAGTGGGGAAAAACTGTTTTTT.

The V and J genes are TRBV9 and TRBJ1-2; D might be TRBD1 (5 bases). The CDR3 totals 16 residues. V lost 0 bases to trimming and J lost 5 bases, with 17 bases between them. The germline gives CDR1 SGDLS, CDR2 YYNGEE. CDR3 residues: CASSVGIGGSGYGYTF. The CDR3 DNA reads TGTGCCAGCAGCGTAGGGATCGGGGGTTCGGGATATGGCTACACCTTC.

V gene TRBV11-2 combines with J gene TRBJ2-2, with 11 bases lining up with TRBD1. Germline CDR1 is SGHAT and CDR2 is FQNNGV. The CDR3 totals 17 residues. The J segment lost 4 bases and the V segment lost 0 bases, leaving 4 bases of the junction unmatched. For the CDR3, the DNA is TGTGCCAGCAGCTTAGATTTAGGGACAGGGGGCACCGGGGAGCTGTTTTTT. This translates into CASSLDLGTGGTGELFF. The full variable domain, rest sourced from reference TRBV11-2 and TRBJ2-2, is EAGVAQSPRYKIIEKRQSVAFWCNPISGHATLYWYQQILGQGPKLLIQFQNNGVVDDSQLPKDRFSAERLKGVDSTLKIQPAKLEDSAVYLCASSLDLGTGGTGELFFGEGSRLTVL.

V is TRBV27 and J is TRBJ1-2; 8 positions match TRBD1. CDR1 is MNHEY and CDR2 is SMNVEV in the germline V gene (reference sequence). The CDR3 extends over 14 amino acids. Unmatched junction bases numbered 10, after V lost 5 bases and J lost 8 bases. CDR3 in amino acids: CASSPTDRVDGYTF. The CDR3 DNA reads as TGTGCCAGCAGTCCAACGGACAGGGTGGACGGCTACACCTTC.